These 8 T cell receptor beta chains originate from one sample sequenced in a study of cytomegalovirus exposure and HLA in healthy donors. Use of 60 Vbeta and 13 Jbeta primers characterized the PCR. Profiled with immunoSEQ multiplex PCR; TCRdb holds only in-frame clones, not every one. The sample has 180,000 or so clones, approximately 85% seen once. The specimen was PBMCs. The receptors originated from a man aged 18 to 35 in good health and CMV-seropositive.

This clone was counted between two and nine times. The gene calls are TRBV6-6 and TRBJ1-2; 9 nucleotides align to TRBD1. Germline V gene lookup returns CDR1 MNHNY and CDR2 SVGAGI (reference sequence). This CDR3 is built from 15 residues. The V and J ends lost 0 bases and 5 bases, in that order; junction bases with no gene match: 4. CDR3 sequence: CASSYSDRGTYGYTF. The CDR3, as DNA: TGTGCCAGCAGTTACTCTGACAGGGGGACATATGGCTACACCTTC.

This chain links TRBV9 with TRBJ2-7, with 7 positions matching TRBD1. V dropped 0 bases and J dropped 2; count of bases not matched to a gene: 5. The CDR3 has 15 amino acids. CDR1 and CDR2 from the germline V gene are SGDLS and YYNGEE. The CDR3 region is CASSVVGTATYEQYF. The DNA of the CDR3 is TGTGCCAGCAGCGTAGTAGGGACAGCCACCTACGAGCAGTACTTC.

The chain couples TRBV10-3 to TRBJ2-7, with 10 bases lining up with TRBD1. The CDR3 spans 15 residues. Germline CDR1 ENHRY, CDR2 SYGVKD. After removal of 4 bases from V and 3 bases from J, the junction contained 6 bases not matched to a gene. DNA for the CDR3: TGTGCCATCAGTGCCTCCGGGACAGGGGACTACGAGCAGTACTTC. This codes for CAISASGTGDYEQYF.

The J gene is TRBJ2-3, the V gene TRBV11-2; TRBD2 might be the D (6 bases). Germline V gives CDR1 SGHAT, CDR2 FQNNGV. This CDR3 is 13 amino acids long. The germline V and J ends were trimmed by 3 bases and 6 bases, with 10 bases remaining between them. The CDR3 here is CASSFPRGDTQYF. DNA of the CDR3: TGTGCCAGCAGCTTCCCCCGGGGGGATACGCAGTATTTT.

This rearrangement joins TRBV7-9 to TRBJ2-7; TRBD1 matches at 10 bases. In germline, CDR1 is SEHNR, CDR2 FQNEAQ (reference sequence). The length of the CDR3 is 18 residues. With V trimmed by 0 bases and J by 1 base, 9 bases remained unmatched. The CDR3 reads CASSLAGKGTGESYEQYF. CDR3 bases: TGTGCCAGCAGCTTAGCTGGGAAGGGGACAGGGGAATCCTACGAGCAGTACTTC.

The chain combines TRBV21-1 with TRBJ1-4; the table's D call, TRBD1, has no DNA check behind it. TRBV21-1 is listed as a pseudogene. This CDR3 is 16 amino acids long. The CDR3 spells CASSKWDKEDEEKLFF. For the CDR3, the DNA is TGTGCCAGCAGCAAATGGGACAAAGAGGATGAGGAAAAACTGTTTTTT.

In this sample, this clone turned up once. The genes are TRBV5-1 and TRBJ1-2; D gene uncertain. Germline values: CDR1 SGHRS, CDR2 YFSETQ. The ends were cut back, 10 bases at V and 8 bases at J, with 15 bases in the middle. This CDR3 spans 11 amino acids. CDR3 protein: CASFGPGGYTF. As DNA, the CDR3 is TGCGCCTCATTCGGGCCGGGAGGCTACACCTTC.

This rearrangement joins TRBV6-5 to TRBJ1-5, with D hard to call. Between the trimmed V and J ends, which lost 0 bases and 0 bases, there was a span of 3 bases. Germline-derived CDR1 and CDR2 are MNHEY and SVGAGI. The CDR3 totals 14 residues. The CDR3 region has the DNA TGTGCCAGCAGTTACTCCGGTAGCAATCAGCCCCAGCATTTT. This encodes CASSYSGSNQPQHF.